A single T cell receptor beta chain is shown here with its context. Antigen specificity is unknown. The sample originates from a study of vaccination and CD4 T cells after COVID-19. On the study more broadly: The study drew post-COVID samples a median 101 days after diagnosis (range 35 to 161). The interval from dose two to post-vaccine sampling had a median of approximately 73 days, and it ranged from 14 to 241.

The CDR3 covers 15 residues. Trimming took off 5 bases at V and 0 bases at J, with 10 bases between the two ends. Germline V gene sequence: CDR1 SGHTA, CDR2 FQGNSA. Treatment described: approximately nine-day PBMC culture with coronavirus spike peptide pools or control peptides (ViraFEST assay). Antigen-specific T cell expansion with peptide pools preceded TCR sequencing in the ViraFEST approach. Sequenced with the Oncomine TCR Beta short-read assay was DNA taken from cultured CD4+ T cells. Genomic DNA was extracted from cultured CD4+ T cells. TCRdb re-called the PCR reads through MiXCR, storing one row per CDR3 protein. The sample comprises 6,500 to 9,500 distinct CDR3 sequences, less than 25% of which are singletons, and 20% to 25% rests with the top ten.

The chain links TRBV7-2 to TRBJ2-2; a possible D gene is TRBD1 (6 bases). This clonotype was sampled from a human donor who had recovered from COVID-19. The sequences come from CD4+ T cells from blood, cultured in vitro, collected after SARS-CoV-2 vaccination. CDR3: CASSRRQANTGELFF. The DNA of the CDR3 is TGTGCCAGCAGCCGACGACAGGCGAACACCGGGGAGCTGTTTTTT. Full variable domain (outside the CDR3, taken from reference TRBV7-2 and TRBJ2-2): GAGVSQSPSNKVTEKGKDVELRCDPISGHTALYWYRQSLGQGLEFLIYFQGNSAPDKSGLPSDRFSAERTGGSVSTLTIQRTQQEDSAVYLCASSRRQANTGELFFGEGSRLTVL.